Each of the 14 T cell receptor beta chains below was sequenced from the same sample in a study of monozygotic twins with inflammatory bowel disease. With the 5' RACE reads reprocessed, TCRdb shows one record per CDR3 protein and no DNA. The sample holds 300,000 to 350,000 distinct CDR3 sequences. Sequencing used blood. Receptors originate from a human donor with ulcerative colitis or Crohn's disease, or a healthy co-twin of an affected twin (not recorded which).

The chain has TRBV29-1 and TRBJ2-5. Germline CDR1 is SQVTM and CDR2 is ANQGSEA. The CDR3 has 13 amino acids. The CDR3 loop is CSVSGEYQETQYF.

J is TRBJ2-7 and V is TRBV14. This CDR3 comprises 16 residues. Germline V lookup: CDR1 SGHDN, CDR2 FVKESK. This CDR3 is CASSRDQGYTTYEQYF. Using reference TRBV14 and TRBJ2-7 for the parts outside the CDR3, the full variable domain is EAGVTQFPSHSVIEKGQTVTLRCDPISGHDNLYWYRRVMGKEIKFLLHFVKESKQDESGMPNNRFLAERTGGTYSTLKVQPAELEDSGVYFCASSRDQGYTTYEQYFGPGTRLTVT.

This chain links TRBV12-3 or TRBV12-4 with TRBJ1-2. This CDR3 spans 14 amino acids. The CDR3 loop reads CASSLGSGNYGYTF.

The V call is TRBV28, the J call TRBJ2-3; the D gene TCRdb calls, TRBD2, cannot be checked with no DNA. The CDR3 has 16 residues. Germline V lookup: CDR1 MDHEN, CDR2 SYDVKM. CDR3 region: CASSLGLAGGADTQYF.

This chain's CDR3 is CAISESTRGDGTGELFF. V usage is TRBV10-3 and J usage is TRBJ2-2; TCRdb proposes TRBD1, but this gene call is untestable without DNA. The V gene's germline CDR1 is ENHRY and CDR2 SYGVKD. There are 17 residues in the CDR3.

V is TRBV4-1 and J is TRBJ2-3. Germline values: CDR1 MGHRA, CDR2 YSYEKL. The CDR3 contains 17 residues. The CDR3 spells CASSQGTRRITTDTQYF.

J is TRBJ2-6 and V is TRBV6-1; TCRdb proposes TRBD1, but this gene call is untestable without DNA. This CDR3 is 16 amino acids long. CDR1 is MNHNS, CDR2 SASEGT, per germline. CDR3 amino acids: CASSTQRGPGANVLTF.

This chain's CDR3 is CSARQGLGETQYF. The chain uses TRBV20-1 and TRBJ2-5; TCRdb's assignment of TRBD1 cannot be checked, as there is no DNA. CDR3 length equals 13 residues. Germline CDR1 DFQATT, CDR2 SNEGSKA (reference sequence).

V usage is TRBV9 and J usage is TRBJ1-1. CDR1 SGDLS and CDR2 YYNGEE come from the germline V gene. This CDR3 has 14 amino acids. CDR3 protein: CASSVATGNTEAFF.

V gene TRBV7-3 combines with J gene TRBJ2-1; TCRdb picks TRBD2, but there is no DNA to check that call. CDR3 length: 13 residues. CDR1 is SGHTA and CDR2 is FQGTGA in the germline V gene. CDR3: CASSLRDNNEQFF.

V and J are TRBV12-3 or TRBV12-4 and TRBJ2-1; TCRdb indicates TRBD2, and absent DNA this call remains unverified. The CDR3 has 16 amino acids. The CDR3 here is CASSPTSLAVYNEQFF.

This rearrangement joins TRBV10-3 to TRBJ2-2; TCRdb calls TRBD2, which cannot be checked without DNA. The length of the CDR3 is 16 residues. Germline CDR1 is ENHRY and CDR2 is SYGVKD. The CDR3 sequence is CAIRTVQGGAPGELFF.

V usage is TRBV20-1 and J usage is TRBJ2-1. There are 13 residues in the CDR3. Germline values: CDR1 DFQATT, CDR2 SNEGSKA (reference sequence). This CDR3 is CSARPTHLPEPFF.

The V gene is TRBV20-1, the J gene TRBJ2-7; the TRBD1 assignment by TCRdb is unverifiable without DNA. CDR1 and CDR2 (germline): DFQATT, SNEGSKA (reference sequence). The CDR3 consists of 13 residues. CDR3 region: CSAEGQGDYEQYF.